This T cell receptor (beta chain) was captured by sequencing in a study of T cell responses to AZD1222 COVID-19 vaccine. Overall study context: Second-dose recipients at about 4 or about 12 weeks were treated as one pooled group. Study-level results: Spike-wide vaccine-associated CD4 TCRs dominated at 160-218 and 743-854. Nearly half of unique spike-specific TCRs reportedly avoided B.1.351 and B.1.1.7 mutated regions. Clonal diversity may have been underestimated in mostly white British donors.

Unmatched junction bases numbered 8, after V lost 0 bases and J lost 3 bases. The germline V gene has CDR1 SGHNT and CDR2 YYREEE (reference sequence). CDR3 length equals 16 residues. Comment on this clone: Its antigen is unidentified.

The table came from immunoSEQ multiplex PCR; TCRdb's copy has only in-frame clones and leaves some out. This sample has tens of thousands of clones, with about four fifths found just once. This chain joins TRBV5-4 and TRBJ2-7, with TRBD2 identical over 8 bases. The sample in question was peripheral blood, obtained on day 0 of AZD1222 vaccination. The clonotype originates from an adult in good health. CDR3 sequence: CASSLAGRGYGYEQYF. The DNA for the CDR3 is TGTGCCAGCAGCTTGGCCGGGAGGGGTTATGGCTACGAGCAGTACTTC.